The entry below gives a single T cell receptor beta chain sequence along with its context. This clone's antigen is unknown. There are no base qualities to consult, and no much larger clone falls within one base. Receptors were amplified or captured by the immunoSEQ multiplex PCR assay. The multiplex PCR relied on a mix of 60 forward primers for TCR Vbeta segments and 13 reverse primers for TCR Jbeta segments. A multiplex PCR assay on genomic DNA amplified the CDR3 region of rearranged TCR beta genes. On the Illumina HiSeq System, the amplified TCR beta libraries were sequenced as 87-base-pair reads. In the authors' own workflow: Across the 666 repertoires, a later analysis counted some 80 million unique TCR beta chains, about 10 million of which were shared by at least two donors. A nearest-neighbor algorithm error-corrected the raw reads and collapsed the reads into unique sequences, merging closely related sequences to remove PCR and sequencing errors. CDR3 sequences were aligned to IMGT reference sequences to assign V, D and J gene segments. For a sequence to be retained, at least a six-nucleotide match to both a V gene segment and a J gene segment was required. Rearrangements were called productive when the CDR3 lacked stop codons and stayed in frame with V and J; all others were non-productive. Following IMGT convention, CDR3 was defined as the stretch from the second conserved V-encoded cysteine up to the conserved J-encoded phenylalanine. Sequences without an unambiguous match to a single V gene segment were excluded from the earlier analysis of 500 to 700 of the donors. An earlier analysis of some 500 of the donors classified V segments as functional when productive rearrangements were above 56.7% and as segregating when the standard deviation between donors was above 5%. A statistical classification framework was built to diagnose cytomegalovirus status from the catalog of TCR beta chain sequences. In a later analysis, V and J genes were assigned by comparing TCR nucleotide sequences against IMGT/GENE-DB human TR gene sequences. Using the TCRdist pipeline, a later analysis assigned CDR3 sequences along with most-parsimonious VDJ recombination scenarios. In a later analysis, every TCR beta chain was defined by the combination of its CDR3 amino acid sequence and its V-gene family, and reads without a unique V-gene family were dropped. In a later analysis, 500 to 700 highly shared, low-generation-probability nucleotide sequences were removed to address suspected cross-contamination and a sequencing artifact. In a later analysis, a clonal expansion index for each public chain was calculated from normalized within-repertoire ranks of inferred template counts. In a later analysis, generation probabilities were computed with a VDJ recombination model fitted to out-of-frame rearrangements, and the resulting probabilities were checked against IGoR. A later analysis scored TCR-TCR, TCR-HLA and TCR-CMV co-occurrence with hypergeometric tests, applying a repertoire-size bias correction to TCR pairs. In a later analysis, false discovery rates were estimated by permuting HLA or CMV assignments 20 times. In a later analysis, co-occurring TCRs were grouped using DBSCAN, and TCRdist sequence similarity was added for clustering within HLA-allele-positive subsets. Co-occurrence clustering excluded repertoires with fewer than 30,000 or more than 120,000 public chains, plus five with anomalous nucleotide sharing. In its TCRdb copy, this immuneACCESS table keeps in-frame sequences only and misses some clones. Where compared with another copy, unresolved V genes explain less than half of these, and the others have no known cause. V and J calls and clone size are copied from that table; D and trimming were computed from the DNA. The sample has approximately 110,000 clones on record, roughly 82% of them singletons. Roughly 12% of the sample goes to the ten largest clones.

The cohort comprised 670 or so healthy bone marrow donors. All cohort members were sampled while nominally healthy, although unrecorded immune exposures were likely present. The donor tested CMV seropositive and was one of the 289 seropositive cohort members. A peripheral blood sample was provided by each donor, and peripheral blood mononuclear cells were used for TCR beta sequencing. Genomic DNA extraction from the blood cell samples was performed with the Qiagen DNeasy Blood Extraction Kit. The data derive from a study of cytomegalovirus exposure and HLA in healthy donors listed by TCRdb under 2017. Regarding the research as a whole: In an earlier analysis of roughly 590 of the donors, about 270 Gb of sequence data and about 110 million unique TCR beta sequences from 150 million to 200 million T cells were reported. An early release covering 550 to 700 HLA-typed donors comprised around 300 gigabases of sequencing data and tens of millions of unique TCR sequences. The genetic ancestry cluster associated with self-reported Caucasian donors included roughly 84% of the roughly 360 genotyped donors. The study was designed to test whether signatures of past pathogen exposure could be identified by cataloging public T cell receptors. The study used immunosequencing to profile the T cell repertoires of several hundred subjects and linked those repertoires to cytomegalovirus serostatus. In addition to the first cohort of 666 subjects, a separate validation cohort of 130 or so different subjects was used. The study combined high-throughput TCR immunosequencing, statistical association of individual TCRs with disease status, and machine learning to predict cytomegalovirus infection status. A later analysis re-analyzed previously published TCR beta repertoires from about 600 donors and added high-resolution HLA genotyping to study TCR occurrence patterns. Rather than drawing on any new phenotypic data, the later analysis identified candidate immune exposures from TCR beta sequences and the way those sequences occurred across donors. An earlier analysis of some 500 of the donors used high-throughput TCR beta sequencing to judge whether each TCR beta V gene segment behaved as functional or pseudogenic. Alongside the repertoire data, information on donor age, sex, ethnicity and CMV serostatus was compiled. A later genetic analysis took genome-wide SNP genotypes for about three fifths of the roughly 670 donors and used that subset as a discovery cohort. All discovery cohort repertoires had been generated using a single sequencing platform. HLA typing covered class I and class II loci at four-digit resolution. Typing coverage differed by locus: A, B, C, DRB1 and DQB1 were typed in about 629-640 donors, DQA1 in 500 to 550, DPA1 in approximately 610, and DPB1 in about 450. Roughly 5 DR-DQ haplotypes were treated as single units for association and clustering because of strong linkage in the cohort. Among almost 400 genotyped donors of the cohort, an average of roughly 240,000 unique TCR beta nucleotide sequences were sequenced per donor, roughly 20% of them non-productive. Results and caveats for the whole study, not just this receptor: A later analysis found that HLA-associated TCR beta chains were more clonally expanded and had lower generation probabilities than equally common non-associated chains. Immune exposure information for the cohort was limited to CMV serostatus. The sequencing pipeline was judged likely to have produced a cluster of highly shared sequence variants as a technical artifact. The study listed around 160 TCR beta chains as associated with cytomegalovirus. Correlated functional status among segregating V segments might be attributable to linkage disequilibrium, but an unknown experimental factor could not be ruled out. When HLA alleles, especially DR and DQ, strongly co-occurred, TCR associations were difficult to assign to individual alleles. In vitro tests confirmed that three of the cytomegalovirus-associated TCR beta chains recognize cytomegalovirus antigens. In this cohort, only TCR beta chains were sequenced, and detectable features were limited by the absence of alpha or paired-chain data. HLA typing was unavailable for some donors at each locus, so association tests used only the typed subset. A further reported finding was that TCR beta sequences accurately predicted the HLA-A and HLA-B alleles for most subjects in the first cohort. At a false discovery rate of 0.05, a later analysis linked 15,000 to 20,000 TCR beta sequences to specific HLA alleles. A later genetic analysis associated a missense DCLRE1C variant with V-gene and J-gene trimming of TCR beta chains, and an independent cohort replicated the association. Because counts were too low, approximately 15 rarely observed V segments, including chromosome 9 orphons, were excluded from the earlier analysis of under 650 of the donors. A later genetic analysis reported fewer N-insertions in productive TCRs among donors in an Asian-associated ancestry cluster than the roughly 720-donor mean. The authors suggested that the approach could potentially be generalized to other disease states and immunological phenotypes. In an earlier analysis of 500 to 650 of the donors, most TCR beta V segments appeared in productive rearrangements about 87% or about 30% of the time, broadly matching IMGT annotations. Most TCR sequences were seen in very few donors, while some public TCRs were found in many individuals. The presence/absence analyses assumed that sequencing depth was roughly uniform across donors, and that assumption may not be true. Cytomegalovirus status was reported to be diagnosed by the classifier with high specificity and sensitivity in both the original and validation cohorts. A later analysis found that TCR association rates varied across HLA loci, with DRB1 alleles showing the most associated TCRs and HLA-C alleles the fewest. The 87-base-pair reads could not distinguish some IMGT-functional V segments, including TRBV6-2 and TRBV6-3, so those segments were excluded. Most CMV-associated TCR beta chains appeared to be HLA-restricted in a later analysis, and the HLA associations seemed to be driven largely by CMV exposure. In a later analysis, several top co-occurrence clusters were reported to appear linked to parvovirus B19, influenza, CMV and Epstein-Barr virus.

The V end gives up 1 base and the J end 5 bases, leaving 5 bases in the junction not matched to a gene. In the germline V gene, CDR1 corresponds to SGHVS and CDR2 to FNYEAQ. The CDR3, cysteine through phenylalanine, is 17 amino acids long. Just CDR3 DNA is preserved here, 51 bases in frame from base 1. The sequencing input was PBMCs. The sequence was collected from a middle-aged woman in good health and CMV-seropositive. Recombination linked TRBV7-6 to TRBJ2-2, and TRBD2 matches 12 of the central bases. The CDR3 amino acid sequence is: CASSLGLAGGPTGELFF. The nucleotide sequence reads as follows: TGTGCCAGCAGCTTAGGGCTAGCGGGAGGGCCTACCGGGGAGCTGTTTTTT.